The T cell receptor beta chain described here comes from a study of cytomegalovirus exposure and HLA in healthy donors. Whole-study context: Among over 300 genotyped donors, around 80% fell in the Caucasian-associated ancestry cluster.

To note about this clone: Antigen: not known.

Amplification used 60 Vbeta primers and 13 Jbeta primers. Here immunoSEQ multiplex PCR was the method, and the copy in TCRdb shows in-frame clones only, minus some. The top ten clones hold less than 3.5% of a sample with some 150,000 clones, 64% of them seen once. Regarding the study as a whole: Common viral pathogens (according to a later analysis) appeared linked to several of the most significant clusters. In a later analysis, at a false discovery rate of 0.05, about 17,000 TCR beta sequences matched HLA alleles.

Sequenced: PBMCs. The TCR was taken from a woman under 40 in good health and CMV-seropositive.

CDR3: CASGRLAGSEQYF. CDR3 nucleotide sequence: TGTGCCAGCGGGCGACTAGCGGGAAGCGAGCAGTACTTC. The chain couples TRBV6-6 to TRBJ2-7; 11 bases fit TRBD2. Germline trimming cut 8 bases from V and 6 bases from J; bases unmatched to any gene: 6. The CDR3 has 13 residues. Germline V CDR1 and CDR2: MNHNY, SVGAGI (reference sequence).